This T cell receptor (beta chain) was identified in a study of blood T cells in healthy people across ages. Study-wide findings and caveats: Donor CMV infection status was unknown, possibly confounding age-related changes in expanded clonotypes. Age advanced and TCR beta diversity per million T cells fell, roughly linearly.

This clonotype was recorded a few times. Its matching antigen is unknown. The V gene end was trimmed by 5 bases and the J gene end by 5 bases; junction bases not matched to a gene: 1. Germline V gene lookup returns CDR1 ENHRY and CDR2 SYGVKD. The CDR3 has 12 residues. Combining a sample-barcoded 5' primer with a J-beta primer mix, a second PCR ran for roughly 6 to 11 cycles. Every cDNA molecule bore a tag from a template-switch adaptor containing 12 random nucleotides. TCRdb redid the calling of the 5' RACE reads with MiXCR, one entry per CDR3 protein. This sample has about 670,000 distinct CDR3 sequences, with 45% to 60% found just once.

V usage is TRBV10-3 and J usage is TRBJ1-1, with 8 nucleotides matching TRBD1. The sequence came from a woman older than 75 in good health. Material for sequencing was blood. CDR3 protein: CAISRTGTEAFF. Here the CDR3 DNA reads TGTGCCATCAGTCGGACAGGGACTGAAGCTTTCTTT.